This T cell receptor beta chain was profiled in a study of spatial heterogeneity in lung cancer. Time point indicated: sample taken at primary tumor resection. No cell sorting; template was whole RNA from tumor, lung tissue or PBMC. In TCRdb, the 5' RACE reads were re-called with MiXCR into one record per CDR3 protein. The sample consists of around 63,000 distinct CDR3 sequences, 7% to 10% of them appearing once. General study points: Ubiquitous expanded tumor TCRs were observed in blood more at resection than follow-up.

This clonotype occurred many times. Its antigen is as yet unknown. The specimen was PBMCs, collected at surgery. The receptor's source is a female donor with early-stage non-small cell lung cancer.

DNA of the CDR3: TGTGCCAGCTCACCAGCAGGGGGTATAGAGACCCAGTACTTC. Its translation is CASSPAGGIETQYF. The chain links TRBV18 to TRBJ2-5, with TRBD1 matching over 7 bases. Looked up from germline, CDR1 is KGHSH and CDR2 is LQKENI. V gave up 2 bases and J gave up 4 bases; unmatched junction bases: 4. There are 14 residues in the CDR3. Together with reference TRBV18 and TRBJ2-5, the CDR3 gives the full variable domain: NAGVMQNPRHLVRRRGQEARLRCSPMKGHSHVYWYRQLPEEGLKFMVYLQKENIIDESGMPKERFSAEFPKEGPSILRIQQVVRGDSAAYFCASSPAGGIETQYFGPGTRLLVL.